This record looks at one TCR beta chain sequence and its context. What antigen it recognizes has not been identified. Base qualities are not provided; no much larger clone lies one nucleotide away. Whole blood was collected in K2EDTA tubes by collaborating institutions according to the institutions' own protocols. Collaborator samples were shipped for TCRbeta analysis as frozen whole blood, isolated PBMCs, or DNA extracted from either sample type. TCRbeta CDR3 regions were amplified from genomic DNA by means of the immunoSEQ Assay, a bias-controlled multiplex PCR. The original methods were these. Nucleated cell counts per sample were estimated from amplification of reference gene primers within the assay. To quantify the absolute abundance of each unique TCRbeta CDR3 rearrangement, sequence reads were collapsed and filtered. For each sample, productive Simpson clonality was calculated by taking the square root of Simpson's diversity index across productive rearrangements. TCRdb carries this immuneACCESS record with in-frame sequences only. Its versions omit some clonotypes, under half of them owing to an unresolved V gene in the studies checked, with the rest unexplained. V, J and clone size reflect that table, while D and trimming were determined from the DNA. Across this sample there are some 200,000 clones, with about 86% seen only once. 0.6% to 1% of the sample rests with the top ten.

The CDR3 sequence holds 20 residues, the cysteine and phenylalanine included. Only the CDR3 DNA stays, 60 bases, in frame from base 1. Based on the germline V gene (reference sequence), the CDR1 and CDR2 sequences are MNHEY and SMNVEV. A distance of 28 bases separates the germline ends of V and J, which lose 4 bases and 0 bases respectively. This sample is drawn from a study of blood T cell repertoires in COVID-19 (dated by TCRdb to about 2020). Study-level background: Samples covering the acute and convalescent phases of COVID-19 were provided by collaborators in the United States, Italy and Spain. The prospective study material was composed of cDNA or gDNA derived from T cells, B-cell-depleted T cells, or PBMCs. Subjects who had been exposed to COVID-19, were actively infected with it, or had recovered from it provided the deeply sampled blood TCRbeta repertoires that made up the dataset. A freely available public database, intended as a resource for researchers studying the immune response to SARS-CoV-2, is where the repertoires were released. Samples were obtained from the ongoing ImmuneRACE study (first 160 participants) and from 950 to 1,500 subjects provided by 6 global collaborators. Sample metadata almost always included a de-identified subject ID, COVID-19 status, age in years and sex. HLA class I and class II types, where available, came from metadata supplied by the sample provider rather than from assay-based typing. General conclusions and limits of the study: The amount of clinical and demographic metadata varied by source and participant and was provided uncurated.

The receptor was isolated from a woman in her 70s with acute or convalescent COVID-19. The rearrangement joined TRBV27 to TRBJ2-7; the D gene is perhaps TRBD2, from 6 matching bases. Specimen: peripheral blood. The CDR3 in this case is CASSSTRRAWLVDVSYEQYF. The sequenced DNA: TGTGCCAGCAGTTCGACGAGGAGGGCTTGGCTGGTAGACGTCTCCTACGAGCAGTACTTC.